This TCR beta chain emerged from a study of regulatory T cells in long-lasting Graves disease (dated by TCRdb to the early 2020s). Broadly, across the study: Persistent Graves' disease meant more than 5 years of antithyroid drug treatment with TSH receptor autoantibodies that stayed positive. Persistent Graves' disease patients were compared with newly diagnosed Graves' disease patients by peripheral blood TCR sequencing and RNA sequencing. The study was conducted in China and was registered as a clinical trial. A total of some 35 samples underwent TCR sequencing: roughly 13 from persistent and about 20 from newly diagnosed Graves' disease patients. In the clinical cohort, patients with persistent Graves' disease had used antithyroid drugs for an average of about 9.3 years. Broader findings and caveats from the paper: Sequencing and analysis were limited to the TCR beta chain. The authors noted that the small sample size was a limitation that may lower accuracy. Persistent disease showed preferential use of TRBV28, TRBJ1-2 and TRBJ2-5, whereas newly diagnosed disease favored TRBV20-1 and TRBJ2-1. Persistent patients shared more public clonotypes among themselves (around 3,000) than newly diagnosed patients did (about 970). Because the primary lesion, thyroid tissue, could not be accessed, the study looked at peripheral blood alone. Compared with newly diagnosed patients, patients with persistent Graves' disease had lower TCR Shannon entropy and fewer highly expanded clones, which suggests clonal expansion.

V is pruned by 3 bases and J by 2 bases, leaving 7 bases of the junction without a gene match. From the cysteine through the phenylalanine, the CDR3 covers 16 amino acids. Here the CDR3 DNA is all that survives: 48 bases in frame from base 1. CDR1 and CDR2 are drawn from the germline V gene: SGHDN, FVKESK. Libraries were built with multiplex PCR. Sequencing used an Illumina HiSeq 4000. iRepertoire HTBI primers and Arm-PCR amplification of CDR3 regions were used to construct TCR beta libraries. Gel purification was performed on PCR products prior to sequencing. As for the authors' bioinformatics: Gene usage analysis of CDR3 amino acid clonotypes relied on the approximately 68 TRBV and around 14 TRBJ segments identified across samples. COPE and FqMerger were used to merge filtered high-quality paired reads into contigs. BLAST was used to align contigs to IMGT TRBV, TRBD and TRBJ reference genes, and CDR3 was defined according to IMGT. Highly expanded clones were defined as clonotypes with a frequency above 0.1%. Shannon entropy was used to measure repertoire diversity, and the Gini coefficient was used to measure V-J evenness. Public clonotypes were defined as clonotypes shared by more than one individual. The raw public data were reprocessed by TCRdb itself: fastp quality trimming at Q25, MiXCR clonotype calling, in-frame beta chains only. Under each unique CDR3 protein, matching rows form one entry showing the most common genes and DNA. The V and J calls, along with clone size, are taken from TCRdb and not from the paper's own processing. The sample records 700,000 or so distinct CDR3 sequences, about 30% of which are singletons. Around 40% of the sample is taken by the ten largest.

This specimen's time point label, interpreted: persistent/refractory GD, antithyroid drugs over 5 years with positive TRAb. For both TCR sequencing and RNA sequencing, RNA was extracted from PBMCs in TRIzol. The diagnosis of Graves' disease followed American Thyroid Association guidelines. The patients came from an endocrinology department in Xi'an, China. Each patient gave approximately 10 milliliters of peripheral blood, collected in an EDTA anticoagulant tube. Ficoll Paque Plus density gradient separation was used to isolate PBMCs, and no further T cell sorting was performed. An Agilent 2100 Bioanalyzer and agarose gel were used to check RNA quality, while a NanoDrop 2000 measured RNA concentration. About this clonotype itself: Its antigen is unknown. No much larger clone is present one base from it, and per-base qualities are unavailable.

This TCR derives from a female donor with Graves disease. The material was peripheral blood mononuclear cells (PBMCs), obtained when the disease was refractory, from a patient treated with antithyroid drugs. This sequence uses TRBV14 and TRBJ2-7, and TRBD2 aligns with 10 junction nucleotides. CDR3 sequence: CASSQGWLAGAYEQYF. The DNA reads TGTGCCAGCAGCCAGGGCTGGCTAGCGGGAGCCTACGAGCAGTACTTC.